This T cell receptor beta chain was identified in a study of CD8 T cells in Susac syndrome. This clonotype was seen only a few times. From blood CD8+ and CD4+ T cells, the TCR beta chain was sequenced. Controls matched for sex and age were healthy donors. FACS enriched CD8+ TEMRA cells, while bulk CD8+ and CD4+ were negatively isolated. RNA, at roughly 0.5 to 1 ug, was reverse transcribed with random hexamers. It was immunoSEQ multiplex PCR that amplified TCR beta CDR3 across 54 Vbeta and 13 Jbeta. TCRdb re-called the immunoSEQ multiplex PCR reads with MiXCR, one entry per CDR3 protein. The sample yields roughly 190,000 distinct CDR3 sequences, about 95% seen once. The CDR3 extends over 13 amino acids. Per the germline V gene, CDR1 is SQVTM and CDR2 is ANQGSEA.

V gene TRBV29-1 combines with J gene TRBJ2-3; 8 bases map to TRBD2. Sequences were obtained from CD4+ T cells from PBMCs. This clonotype originated in a human donor in good health. The CDR3, as DNA: TGCGCGGGGCGGGAGGCCCCGTCAGATACGCAGTATTTT. This gives the protein CAGREAPSDTQYF.